This T cell receptor beta chain emerged from a study of CD8 T cells in ankylosing spondylitis (dated by TCRdb to the late 2010s). Notes on the research overall: The study profiled T cell receptor beta repertoires in healthy donors and ankylosing spondylitis patients to find disease-linked TCR variants. The whole study cohort included roughly 110 healthy donors and 25 or so ankylosing spondylitis patients. Peripheral blood was sampled, and synovial fluid was additionally collected from ankylosing spondylitis patients.

The listed sequencing device is Illumina HiSeq 2500. Quantitative 5'-RACE with molecular barcodes was used to prepare TCR beta libraries. The source study handled its data this way. Disease-linked TCR variants were identified with a new computational method built on a probabilistic model of VDJ rearrangement. TCRdb took the public reads, trimmed them with fastp at Q25, ran MiXCR for clone calling and kept in-frame beta chains. Each CDR3 protein appears once, grouped with its most common genes and DNA. The V and J calls were not made by the authors but by TCRdb's processing. The sample data list 750,000 to 850,000 distinct CDR3 sequences, and 12% of these were observed just once. 0.51% of the sample comes from the top ten. Per the germline V gene, MNHNS is the CDR1 and SASEGT is the CDR2. Including cysteine and phenylalanine, the CDR3 has 14 amino acids. Only the CDR3 part of the read is kept: 42 bases, read in frame from the first base. Germline trimming: 7 bases from V, 2 bases from J; junction bases outside gene matches: 5.

Of note for this clonotype: There is no known antigen for this receptor. No qualities accompany the bases; no much larger clone lies one base away.

The paper as a whole reports these results and caveats: Blood from ankylosing spondylitis patients appeared to be characterized by a TCR beta motif made up of under 10 highly homologous amino acid variants. Some TCR beta motif variants had previously been reported in synovial fluid and blood of reactive arthritis patients, which suggested common disease-initiation mechanisms. The disease-linked clones had a CD8+ phenotype and were found at relatively low frequencies in peripheral blood. According to the report, matched synovial fluid samples from ankylosing spondylitis patients were significantly enriched for the disease-linked clones.

The chain employs TRBV6-1 and TRBJ2-1, with TRBD2 matching 7 junction bases. The sequenced sample was blood, either unsorted or a sorted T cell fraction (not recorded which). The sequence came from a male donor with ankylosing spondylitis. The CDR3 reads CASTLSGTYNEQFF. The DNA sequence is as follows: TGTGCCAGCACCCTAAGCGGGACCTACAATGAGCAGTTCTTC.